This T cell receptor (beta chain) was captured by sequencing in a study of technical replicates of blood from several donors. The protocol was immunoSEQ multiplex PCR, while the TCRdb copy is restricted to in-frame clones and leaves out a portion. The data contain about 63,000 clones, 85% to 90% of them singletons. Germline assignment: CDR1 KGHSH and CDR2 LQKENI. Between the trimmed V and J ends, which lost 2 bases and 4 bases, there was a span of 11 bases. The CDR3 has 14 amino acids. The specimen sequenced was PBMCs. The origin of this receptor is a human donor in good health. Some clones in this sample may be carry-over from other donors' samples. V usage is TRBV18 and J usage is TRBJ1-2, with D maybe TRBD1 (5 bases). For the CDR3, the DNA is TGTGCCAGCTCACCAGCAAGGGACTCCTATGGCTACACCTTC. Its protein product is CASSPARDSYGYTF.